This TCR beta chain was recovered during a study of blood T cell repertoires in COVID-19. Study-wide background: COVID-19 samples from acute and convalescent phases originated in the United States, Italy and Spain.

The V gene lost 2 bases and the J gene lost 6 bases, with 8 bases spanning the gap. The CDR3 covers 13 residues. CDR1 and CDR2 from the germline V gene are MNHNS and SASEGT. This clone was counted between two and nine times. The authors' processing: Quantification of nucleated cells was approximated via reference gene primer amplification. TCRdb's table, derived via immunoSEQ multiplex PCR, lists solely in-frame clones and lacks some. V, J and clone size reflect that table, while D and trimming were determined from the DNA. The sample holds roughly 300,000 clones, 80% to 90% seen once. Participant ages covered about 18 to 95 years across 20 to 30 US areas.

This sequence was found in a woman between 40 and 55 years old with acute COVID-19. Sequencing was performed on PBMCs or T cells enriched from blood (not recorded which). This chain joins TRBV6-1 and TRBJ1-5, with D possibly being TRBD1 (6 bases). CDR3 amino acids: CASSEQGTQPQHF. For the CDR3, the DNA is TGTGCCAGCAGTGAACAGGGGACTCAGCCCCAGCATTTT.